This T cell receptor (beta chain) was observed in a study of CD8 T cells in ankylosing spondylitis. The CDR3 extends over 11 amino acids. CDR1 and CDR2 from the germline V gene are DFQATT and SNEGSKA (reference sequence). The V end was cut by 6 bases, the J end by 3 bases, with 8 bases between. Details on this clonotype: Its antigen is currently unknown.

In making TCR beta libraries, quantitative 5'-RACE with molecular barcodes was used. TCRdb reprocessed the 5' RACE reads with MiXCR, giving one entry per CDR3 protein. The table lists approximately 440,000 distinct CDR3 sequences, approximately 17% of them singletons. Study outcomes and limitations: Existing reports had already noted some motif variants in reactive arthritis synovial fluid and blood. From matched ankylosing spondylitis synovial fluid, disease-linked clones were reportedly recovered at significantly enriched levels. Researchers report that disease-linked clones proved CD8+ and relatively rare in peripheral blood. In ankylosing spondylitis blood, a motif of about 8 highly homologous TCR beta variants appeared characteristic.

The origin of this receptor is a male donor with ankylosing spondylitis. Sequencing used blood, either unsorted or a sorted T cell fraction (not recorded which). The J gene is TRBJ1-1, the V gene TRBV20-1; D is undetermined. CDR3 bases: TGCAGTGCCCCGGCGGACACTGAAGCTTTCTTT. Protein sequence: CSAPADTEAFF.